The text below deals with one T cell receptor (beta chain). Seattle's cohort entered during active infection and was followed longitudinally. The sample is drawn from a study of blood T cell repertoires in COVID-19. Turning to the study itself: Researchers got acute and convalescent COVID-19 samples from the United States, Italy and Spain.

Germline CDR1 and CDR2: LGHDT and YNNKEL (reference sequence). This CDR3 has 16 amino acids. Trimming removed 0 bases at V and 2 bases at J, with 13 bases between. Authors' methods: Amplification of reference gene primers provided the estimated nucleated cell counts. Repertoires were generated with immunoSEQ multiplex PCR, while TCRdb's copy carries only in-frame clones and drops some. V and J calls and clone size are given by that table; D and trimming were obtained from the DNA. The repertoire consists of roughly 100,000 clones, with 87% occurring once and the leading ten covering approximately 5.6%.

This clonotype was sampled from a woman between 50 and 59 years old with COVID-19, enrolled during active disease. The V and J genes are TRBV3-1 (or the pseudogene TRBV3-2) and TRBJ2-5; D possibly corresponds to TRBD1 (5 bases). Sequencing input: peripheral blood. The CDR3 bases are TGTGCCAGCAGCCAAGATGAAGGGGCAGAGCAAGAGACCCAGTACTTC. It yields the protein CASSQDEGAEQETQYF.